These T cell receptor beta chains were read from a single sample in a study of OX40 agonist ivuxolimab in advanced cancers. TCRdb's table, derived via immunoSEQ multiplex PCR, lists solely in-frame clones and lacks some. The sample includes around 73,000 clones, about nine tenths of them seen just once. This specimen was CD4+ or CD8+ T cells sorted from blood, taken in a trial of the OX40 agonist ivuxolimab. Receptors originate from an adult with an advanced solid tumor such as melanoma, head and neck, liver or kidney cancer. CDR3s leave out the opening cysteine and the closing phenylalanine or tryptophan.

J gene: TRBJ1-2
V gene: TRBV5-1
CDR3 protein: ASSGRQGPDYGYT

J gene: TRBJ1-5
V gene: TRBV2
CDR3 protein: ASSRGEDQPQH

J gene: TRBJ1-4
V gene: TRBV14
CDR3 protein: ASSQVGGQSPTNEKLF

J gene: TRBJ2-7
V gene: TRBV11-2
CDR3 protein: ASSPAYEQY

J gene: TRBJ1-3
V gene: TRBV7-9
CDR3 protein: ASSLIGQGNTIY

J gene: TRBJ2-7
V gene: TRBV11-2
CDR3 protein: ASSLVRTGIVAIYEQY

J gene: TRBJ2-3
V gene: TRBV2
CDR3 protein: ASRVGQGASDTQY

J gene: TRBJ2-3
V gene: TRBV6-1
CDR3 protein: ASSESSGRAVGTDTQY

J gene: TRBJ2-2
V gene: TRBV5-4
CDR3 protein: ASSPRTGANTGELF

J gene: TRBJ1-2
V gene: TRBV6-6
CDR3 protein: ASSYSEQGAGGYT

J gene: TRBJ2-5
V gene: TRBV7-9
CDR3 protein: ASSLRADVGTQY

J gene: TRBJ2-5
V gene: TRBV7-6
CDR3 protein: ASSFRASGGYSQETQY

J gene: TRBJ2-7
V gene: TRBV30
CDR3 protein: AWSSRLHEQY

J gene: TRBJ2-3
V gene: TRBV6-5
CDR3 protein: ASSLGLAADTQY

J gene: TRBJ1-1
V gene: TRBV28
CDR3 protein: ASRTGYHTEAF

J gene: TRBJ1-1
V gene: TRBV5-6
CDR3 protein: ASSFTGGARAF

J gene: TRBJ1-2
V gene: TRBV9
CDR3 protein: ASSVAMVTGAYGYT

J gene: TRBJ1-3
V gene: TRBV6-1
CDR3 protein: ASSEALGGNTIY

J gene: TRBJ2-7
V gene: TRBV5-6
CDR3 protein: ASSLSFGEQY

J gene: TRBJ1-3
V gene: TRBV4-1
CDR3 protein: ASSLWGEDTIY

J gene: TRBJ2-1
V gene: TRBV18
CDR3 protein: ASSRPSGNHNEQF

J gene: TRBJ2-3
V gene: TRBV27
CDR3 protein: ASSLSPGLTNTQY

J gene: .
V gene: TRBV6-1
CDR3 protein: ASSVVYEQY

J gene: TRBJ2-7
V gene: TRBV4-1
CDR3 protein: ASSQRPERYEQY